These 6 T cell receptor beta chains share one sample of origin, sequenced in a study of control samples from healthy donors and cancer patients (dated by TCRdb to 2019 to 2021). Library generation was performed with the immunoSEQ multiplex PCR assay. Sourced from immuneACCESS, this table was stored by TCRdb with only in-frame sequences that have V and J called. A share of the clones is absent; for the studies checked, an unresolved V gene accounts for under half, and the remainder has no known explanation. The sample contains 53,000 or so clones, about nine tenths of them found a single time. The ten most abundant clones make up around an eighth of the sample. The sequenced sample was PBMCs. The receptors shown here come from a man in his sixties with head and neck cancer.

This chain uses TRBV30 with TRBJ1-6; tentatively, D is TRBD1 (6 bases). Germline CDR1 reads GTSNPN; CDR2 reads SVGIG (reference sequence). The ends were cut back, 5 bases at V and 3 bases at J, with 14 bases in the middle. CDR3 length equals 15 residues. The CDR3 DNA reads TGTGCCTGGGATCGCGACAGGAACTATAATTCACCCCTCCACTTT. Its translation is CAWDRDRNYNSPLHF.

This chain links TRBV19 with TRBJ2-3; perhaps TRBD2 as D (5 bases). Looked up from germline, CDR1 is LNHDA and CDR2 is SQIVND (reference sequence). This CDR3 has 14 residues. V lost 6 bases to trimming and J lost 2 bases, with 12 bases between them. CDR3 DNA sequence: TGTGCCAGTAGCCGAGGCGGGTTCACAGATACGCAGTATTTT. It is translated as CASSRGGFTDTQYF.

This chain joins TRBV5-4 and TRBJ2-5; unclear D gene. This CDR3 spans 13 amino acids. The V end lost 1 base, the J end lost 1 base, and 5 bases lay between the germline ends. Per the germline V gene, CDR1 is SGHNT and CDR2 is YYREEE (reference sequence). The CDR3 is CASSLSPQETQYF. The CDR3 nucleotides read TGTGCCAGCAGCTTGTCCCCCCAAGAGACCCAGTACTTC. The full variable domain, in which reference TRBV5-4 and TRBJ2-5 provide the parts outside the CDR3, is ETGVTQSPTHLIKTRGQQVTLRCSSQSGHNTVSWYQQALGQGPQFIFQYYREEENGRGNFPPRFSGLQFPNYSSELNVNALELDDSALYLCASSLSPQETQYFGPGTRLLVL.

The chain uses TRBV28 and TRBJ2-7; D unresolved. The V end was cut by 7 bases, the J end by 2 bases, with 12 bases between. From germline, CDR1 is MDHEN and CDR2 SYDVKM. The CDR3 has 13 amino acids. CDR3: CASTPYQTYEQYF. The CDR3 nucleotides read TGTGCCAGCACTCCGTACCAGACCTACGAGCAGTACTTC.

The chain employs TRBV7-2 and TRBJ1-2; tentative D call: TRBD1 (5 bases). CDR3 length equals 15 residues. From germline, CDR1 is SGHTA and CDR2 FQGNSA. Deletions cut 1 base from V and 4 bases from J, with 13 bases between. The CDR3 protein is CASSLGDGPFYGYTF. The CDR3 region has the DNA TGTGCCAGCAGCTTAGGGGACGGACCCTTCTATGGCTACACCTTC.

In nucleotides, the CDR3 is TGCGCCAGCATTACCCGGGCAGCCCGGTCTAACTATGGCTACACCTTC. As protein: CASITRAARSNYGYTF. The rearrangement links TRBV10-1 to TRBJ1-2; D not resolved. Deletions cut 7 bases from V and 0 bases from J, with 18 bases between. The CDR3 loop spans 16 amino acids. Germline loops: CDR1 WNHNN, CDR2 SYGVQD (reference sequence).